This T cell receptor (beta chain) appears in the sequencing data of a study of T cells in Graves' hyperthyroidism and ophthalmopathy. General study points: Most thyroid clonotypes expanded above 0.001 appeared in blood too. From stable hyperthyroidism, ophthalmopathy was separated by a 13 V-J model. Prediction of ophthalmopathy progression came a median approximately 6.5 months pre-onset.

Many counts were recorded for this clonotype. Its antigen is not known. RNA transcripts gave rise to amplified TCR beta CDR3 regions. The HTBI set primed first-round TCR CDR3 RT-PCR. Via MiXCR, TCRdb re-called the multiplex PCR reads, giving one row per CDR3 protein. The data contain 150,000 to 200,000 distinct CDR3 sequences, roughly 9.4% of them seen just once; the ten biggest clones take up roughly a fifth. The study collected blood at first hyperthyroidism diagnosis, before any ophthalmopathy symptoms arose. The specimen was blood. The clonotype comes from a woman between 18 and 29 years old with Graves' hyperthyroidism that later progressed to Graves' ophthalmopathy.

The CDR3 protein is CASMGIEGINQPQHF. The DNA of the CDR3 is TGTGCCAGTATGGGGATTGAGGGAATCAATCAGCCCCAGCATTTT. The chain couples TRBV19 to TRBJ1-5; D remains ambiguous. The CDR3 contains 15 residues. Trimming stripped 7 bases from V and 3 bases from J, with 16 bases between. The germline CDR1 and CDR2 sequences are LNHDA and SQIVND (reference sequence).